Each of the 8 T cell receptor beta chains below was sequenced from the same sample in a study of control samples from healthy donors and cancer patients. The data were produced by immunoSEQ multiplex PCR, yet TCRdb's version contains in-frame clones alone and is incomplete. This table holds 140,000 or so clones, roughly 94% found once. Material for sequencing was PBMCs. Source of these receptors: a man aged 55-75 years with colorectal cancer.

V and J are TRBV4-3 and TRBJ1-5; tentatively, D is TRBD1 (6 bases). The germline V gene encodes CDR1 LGHNA and CDR2 YSLEER. The CDR3 extends over 16 amino acids. Trimming stripped 0 bases from V and 2 bases from J, with 11 bases between. The CDR3 DNA reads TGCGCCAGCAGCCAAGAATGGGGGGGCGGCAATCAGCCCCAGCATTTT. Translating gives CASSQEWGGGNQPQHF.

The V gene is TRBV27, the J gene TRBJ1-1; possibly TRBD1 for D (5 bases). V gave up 2 bases and J gave up 0 bases, with 10 bases separating them. The length of the CDR3 is 15 residues. The germline V gene encodes CDR1 MNHEY and CDR2 SMNVEV (reference sequence). CDR3 nucleotide sequence: TGTGCCAGCAGTTTAGGCAGGGTAGTGAACACTGAAGCTTTCTTT. The encoded protein is CASSLGRVVNTEAFF.

This rearrangement joins TRBV5-1 to TRBJ2-3; 9 bases fit TRBD1. Per germline, CDR1 SGHRS and CDR2 YFSETQ. This CDR3 contains 14 residues. Trimming took 3 bases from V and 4 from J; bases not matched to a gene: 3. CDR3 bases: TGCGCCAGCAGCTCTGGACAGGGGCCAGATACGCAGTATTTT. It codes for CASSSGQGPDTQYF.

V gene TRBV2 combines with J gene TRBJ2-2, with D possibly being TRBD1 (6 bases). V dropped 5 bases and J dropped 1 base, with 8 bases sitting between them. Germline CDR1 SNHLY, CDR2 FYNNEI. The CDR3 is 14 residues long. CDR3 loop: CASSTTGNTGELFF. For the CDR3, the DNA is TGTGCCAGCAGTACGACAGGGAACACCGGGGAGCTGTTTTTT.

In this sample, this clone turned up once. The genes are TRBV4-3 and TRBJ2-2, with D possibly being TRBD2 (5 bases). This CDR3 has 16 residues. Germline V lookup: CDR1 LGHNA, CDR2 YSLEER. Trimming shortened V by 0 bases and J by 0 bases, and 8 bases separated the two germline ends. The DNA for the CDR3 is TGCGCCAGCAGCCAAGATGGGAGACCGAACACCGGGGAGCTGTTTTTT. It encodes CASSQDGRPNTGELFF.

The V gene is TRBV20-1, the J gene TRBJ1-3; D call uncertain. From germline, CDR1 is DFQATT and CDR2 SNEGSKA (reference sequence). The CDR3 extends over 14 amino acids. The ends were cut back, 3 bases at V and 0 bases at J, with 9 bases in the middle. CDR3 amino acids: CSASIQSSGNTIYF. The CDR3 coding sequence is TGCAGTGCTAGTATCCAGTCCTCTGGAAACACCATATATTTT.

This clone was seen a handful of times. The chain is built from TRBV28 and TRBJ2-7; 7 bases line up with TRBD1. V was pared by 6 bases and J by 3 bases, with 5 bases of the junction left unmatched. The germline CDR1 and CDR2 sequences are MDHEN and SYDVKM. The CDR3 totals 13 residues. CDR3 region: CASRLSGGYEQYF. The CDR3 DNA follows: TGTGCCAGCAGACTCTCAGGGGGCTACGAGCAGTACTTC.

V usage is TRBV10-2 and J usage is TRBJ1-4; D is uncertain. The CDR3 totals 13 residues. V shed 0 bases and J shed 8 bases, with 7 bases lying between them. Germline V gene sequence: CDR1 WSHSY, CDR2 SAAADI. The CDR3 DNA reads as TGCGCCAGCAGTGAGTCCGGTGGGGAAAAACTGTTTTTT. Translated: CASSESGGEKLFF.